The clone carrying this T cell receptor beta chain was seen a handful of times. The sample belongs to a study of patients and donors after allogeneic stem cell transplantation. Trimming stripped 6 bases from V and 2 bases from J, with 23 bases between. The CDR3 consists of 17 residues. Per germline, CDR1 MRHNA and CDR2 SNTAGT. TCRdb analysed the RT-PCR reads with MiXCR anew, one entry per CDR3 protein. The repertoire holds about 960,000 distinct CDR3 sequences, with roughly 17% as singletons. V gene TRBV6-4 combines with J gene TRBJ2-7; D uncertain. The TCR originated in a human donor who was either an allogeneic HSCT recipient or a stem cell or donor lymphocyte infusion donor (not recorded which). It is not recorded whose cells these are; they may come from a transplant donor. The material sequenced was blood, either unsorted or a sorted T cell fraction (not recorded which). This CDR3 reads CASREVYFSLSTYEQYF. The CDR3 DNA sequence: TGTGCCAGCAGAGAAGTCTACTTTTCCCTCTCCACCTACGAGCAGTACTTC.